This is a list of T cell receptor beta chains from one sample in a study of CD8 T cells in Susac syndrome. One entry per CDR3 protein, called by TCRdb with MiXCR from the immunoSEQ multiplex PCR reads. The sample records 150,000 to 200,000 distinct CDR3 sequences, roughly nine tenths being singletons. Material: CD4+ T cells from PBMCs. All receptors derive from a human donor with Susac syndrome. CDR3s include the opening cysteine and the closing phenylalanine or tryptophan. A D gene is named only where the DNA matches it firmly. The size of a clone is reported for some rows only, either as once, few or many, or as a class for expanded clones.

NA,TRBV5-6,NA,TRBJ1-5,TGTGCCAGCACCATTTCAAGCCAGGGAATCGATAGCAATCAGCCCCAGCATTTT,CASTISSQGIDSNQPQHF
NA,TRBV4-1,NA,TRBJ2-5,TGCGCCAGCAGCCAAGAGGCAGGGGTCGAGACCCAGTACTTC,CASSQEAGVETQYF
NA,TRBV25-1,TRBD2,TRBJ2-1,TGTGCCAGCAGTGATCCGGGGGGGCCCGGTGAGCAGTTCTTC,CASSDPGGPGEQFF
NA,TRBV7-9,TRBD1,TRBJ1-2,TGTGCCAGCAGCTTATTAGACAGGGCCCATGGCTACACCTTC,CASSLLDRAHGYTF
NA,TRBV19,NA,TRBJ2-7,TGTGCCAGTAGTAGGGCAGGCGAGCAGTACTTC,CASSRAGEQYF
NA,TRBV6-2/TRBV6-3,TRBD2,TRBJ2-3,TGTGCCAGCAGTTACTCGATGGGACTAGCGGGTTCAGATACGCAGTATTTT,CASSYSMGLAGSDTQYF
NA,TRBV7-9,TRBD1,TRBJ2-2,TGTGCCAGCAGCTTATTACCCAGGGGGCCCGGGGAGCTGTTTTTT,CASSLLPRGPGELFF
NA,TRBV3-1,NA,TRBJ2-7,TGTGCCAGCAGCCAGGGACGCCTCTCCTACGAGCAGTACTTC,CASSQGRLSYEQYF
NA,TRBV11-2,TRBD1,TRBJ2-5,TGTGCCAGCAGTACACAGGGGCGGGAGACCCAGTACTTC,CASSTQGRETQYF
NA,TRBV5-1,NA,TRBJ2-1,TGCGCCAGCAGCTTGGGCGCTGCTGGACCTACAGATGAGCAGTTCTTC,CASSLGAAGPTDEQFF
NA,TRBV2,TRBD1,TRBJ1-5,TGTGCCAGCAGTGATGGCAGGGGGCTTTGGCAGCCCCAGCATTTT,CASSDGRGLWQPQHF
NA,TRBV29-1,NA,TRBJ1-2,TGCAGCGTTTCCGCAGGGAGGCTTCTGGGCTACACCTTC,CSVSAGRLLGYTF
NA,TRBV19,TRBD2,TRBJ2-5,TGTGCCAGTAGTACCCACCCCGCGGGAGAGGAGACCCAGTACTTC,CASSTHPAGEETQYF
NA,TRBV19,NA,TRBJ2-7,TGTGCCAGTAGTATAGGGGGACGCCGCTACGAGCAGTACTTC,CASSIGGRRYEQYF
NA,TRBV18,TRBD1,TRBJ2-7,TGTGCCAGCTCACCAGGGGACAGGCGCTACGAGCAGTACTTC,CASSPGDRRYEQYF
NA,TRBV2,TRBD2,TRBJ2-1,TGTGCCAGCAGGCGACTAGCGGGGGGGAATGAGCAGTTCTTC,CASRRLAGGNEQFF
NA,TRBV27,NA,TRBJ2-7,TGTGCCAGCAGTTTATCGGCTAGCGAGGCCTACGAGCAGTACTTC,CASSLSASEAYEQYF
NA,TRBV6-1,NA,TRBJ1-1,TGTGCCAGCAGGACCTTCCCTCCGGACACTGAAGCTTTCTTT,CASRTFPPDTEAFF
NA,TRBV18,NA,TRBJ2-3,TGTGCCAGCTCACCACCGGCCGTCACAGATACGCAGTATTTT,CASSPPAVTDTQYF
few,TRBV5-4,NA,TRBJ2-5,TGTGCCAGCAGCTTGGGACCAACTCAAGAGACCCAGTACTTC,CASSLGPTQETQYF
NA,TRBV5-1,TRBD2,TRBJ2-1,TGCGCCAGCAGCTTCGTAGCGGGGTTATACAATGAGCAGTTCTTC,CASSFVAGLYNEQFF
NA,TRBV10-3,NA,TRBJ1-1,TGTGCCATCAGTGAGTTAACAGGCGGAACTGAAGCTTTCTTT,CAISELTGGTEAFF
NA,TRBV3-1,TRBD2,TRBJ2-7,TGTGCCAGCAGCCAAGCTAGCGGGAGTTCATGGTTC,CASSQASGSSWF
NA,TRBV6-4,NA,TRBJ1-2,TGTGCCAGCAGTGAGTCTCTGGCCTCTACCACTAACTATGGCTACACCTTC,CASSESLASTTNYGYTF
NA,TRBV9,TRBD2,TRBJ2-7,TGTGCCAGCAGCGCCCAGACTAGCGGGCCCTACGAGCAGTACTTC,CASSAQTSGPYEQYF
NA,TRBV5-4,NA,TRBJ2-3,TGTGCCAGCAGCAACAGCCCGGCAGATACGCAGTATTTT,CASSNSPADTQYF
NA,TRBV20-1,NA,TRBJ1-1,TGCAGTGCTAGACCCTCGGGGCGGAACACTGAAGCTTTCTTT,CSARPSGRNTEAFF
NA,TRBV12-3/TRBV12-4,TRBD1,TRBJ1-4,TGTGCCAGCAGGGGGGACAGGCGGGAAGAAAAACTGTTTTTT,CASRGDRREEKLFF
NA,TRBV19,TRBD1,TRBJ2-6,TGTGCCAGTAGTAGTAGGACAGGGTTCGGGGCCAACGTCCTGACTTTC,CASSSRTGFGANVLTF
NA,TRBV24-1,NA,TRBJ2-7,TGTGCCACCAGTGATTCCGGGACTCGCTCCGGCGAGCAGTACTTC,CATSDSGTRSGEQYF
NA,TRBV20-1,NA,TRBJ2-1,TGCAGTGCTAGAAAAGCGGGCCTTCAGGGGAGTGAGCAGTTCTTC,CSARKAGLQGSEQFF
NA,TRBV6-5,TRBD1,TRBJ1-2,TGTGCCAGCAGTCACGACAGGGTGAAGTATGGCTACACCTTC,CASSHDRVKYGYTF
NA,TRBV9,TRBD1,TRBJ1-3,TGTGCCAGCAGCGGGGACAGATTCGCCTCTGGAAACACCATATATTTT,CASSGDRFASGNTIYF